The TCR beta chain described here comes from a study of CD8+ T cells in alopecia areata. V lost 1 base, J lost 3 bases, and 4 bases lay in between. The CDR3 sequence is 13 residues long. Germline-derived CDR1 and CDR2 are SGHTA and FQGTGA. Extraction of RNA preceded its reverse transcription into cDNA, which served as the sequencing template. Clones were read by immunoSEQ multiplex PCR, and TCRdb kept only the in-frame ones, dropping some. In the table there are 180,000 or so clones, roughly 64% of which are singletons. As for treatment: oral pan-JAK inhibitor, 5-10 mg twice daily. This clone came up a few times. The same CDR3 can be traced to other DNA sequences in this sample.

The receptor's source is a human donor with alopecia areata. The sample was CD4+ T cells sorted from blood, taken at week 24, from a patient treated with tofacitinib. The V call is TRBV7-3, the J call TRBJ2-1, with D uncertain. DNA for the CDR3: TGTGCCAGCAGCTTAAACAGCTACAATGAGCAGTTCTTC. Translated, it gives CASSLNSYNEQFF.